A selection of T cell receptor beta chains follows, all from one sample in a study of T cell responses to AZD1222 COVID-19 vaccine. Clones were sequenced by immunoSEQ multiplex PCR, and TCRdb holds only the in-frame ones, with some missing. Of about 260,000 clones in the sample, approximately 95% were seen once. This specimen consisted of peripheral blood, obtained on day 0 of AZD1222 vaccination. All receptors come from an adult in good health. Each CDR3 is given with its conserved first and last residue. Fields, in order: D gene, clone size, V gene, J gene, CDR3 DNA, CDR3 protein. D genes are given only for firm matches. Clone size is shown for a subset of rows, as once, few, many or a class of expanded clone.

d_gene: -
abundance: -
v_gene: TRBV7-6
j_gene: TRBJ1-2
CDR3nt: TGTGCCAGCAGCTTAGGGATTTTCTATGGCTACACCTTC
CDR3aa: CASSLGIFYGYTF

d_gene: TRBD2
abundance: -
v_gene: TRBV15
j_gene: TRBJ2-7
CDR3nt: TGTGCCACCAGCAGAGATTATGGCAGGGACGGGCGGGGGGAGCAGTACTTC
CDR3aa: CATSRDYGRDGRGEQYF

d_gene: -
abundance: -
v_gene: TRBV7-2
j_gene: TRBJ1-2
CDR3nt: TGTGCCAGCAGCTTACAACGGTTCTACACCTTC
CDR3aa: CASSLQRFYTF

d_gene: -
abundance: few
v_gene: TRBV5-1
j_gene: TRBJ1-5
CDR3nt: TGCGCCAGCAGCTTGGCCCCGCGGGAAGCCCAGCATTTT
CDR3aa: CASSLAPREAQHF

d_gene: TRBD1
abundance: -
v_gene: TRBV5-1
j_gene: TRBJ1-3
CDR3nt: TGCGCCAGCAGCTTGACCCCATGGGACAGGGAACGAACTGGAAACACCATATATTTT
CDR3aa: CASSLTPWDRERTGNTIYF

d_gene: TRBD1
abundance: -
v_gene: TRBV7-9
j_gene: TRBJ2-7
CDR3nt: TGTGCCAGCAGCCCCGGACAGGAACCCTCCTACGAGCAGTACTTC
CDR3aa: CASSPGQEPSYEQYF

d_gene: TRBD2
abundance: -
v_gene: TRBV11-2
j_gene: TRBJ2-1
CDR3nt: TGTGCCAGCAGCTTAGAAGGGACTAGCGGAGAAAATGAGCAGTTCTTC
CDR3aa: CASSLEGTSGENEQFF

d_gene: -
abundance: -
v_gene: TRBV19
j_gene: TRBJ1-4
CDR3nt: TGTGCCAGTGGGGGTATGAATGAAAAACTGTTTTTT
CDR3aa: CASGGMNEKLFF

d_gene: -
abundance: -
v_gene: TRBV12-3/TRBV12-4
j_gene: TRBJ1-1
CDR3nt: TGTGCCAGCGATTTTGGGGGGCCTGAAGCTTTCTTT
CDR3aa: CASDFGGPEAFF

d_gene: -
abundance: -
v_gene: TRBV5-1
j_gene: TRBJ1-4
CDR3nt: TGCGCCAGCAGCCGGACGGCCGATAATGAAAAACTGTTTTTT
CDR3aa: CASSRTADNEKLFF

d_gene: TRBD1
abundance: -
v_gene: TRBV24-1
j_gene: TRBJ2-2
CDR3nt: TGTGCCACCAGTGGGAACAGGGGGCAAGGCACCGGGGAGCTGTTTTTT
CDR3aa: CATSGNRGQGTGELFF

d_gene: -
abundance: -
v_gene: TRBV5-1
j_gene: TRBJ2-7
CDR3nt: TGCGCCAGCAGCTTACAGGGCTCTACCTACGAGCAGTACTTC
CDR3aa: CASSLQGSTYEQYF

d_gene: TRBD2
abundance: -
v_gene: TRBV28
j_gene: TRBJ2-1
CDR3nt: TGTGCCAGCAGTCCGGCCGGGCTAGCGGACCACTACAATGAGCAGTTCTTC
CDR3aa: CASSPAGLADHYNEQFF

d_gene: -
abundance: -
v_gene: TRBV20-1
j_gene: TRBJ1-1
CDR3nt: TGCAGTGCTCTGGCCCAGGCTGAAGCTTTCTTT
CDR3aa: CSALAQAEAFF

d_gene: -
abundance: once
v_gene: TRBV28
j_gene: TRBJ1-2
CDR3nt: TGTGCCAGCAGTTTAGCAGAGTTCTATGGCTACACCTTC
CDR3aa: CASSLAEFYGYTF

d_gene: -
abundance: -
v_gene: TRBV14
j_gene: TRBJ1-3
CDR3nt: TGTGCCAGCAGCCAAGTCGGCGCCAACACCATATATTTT
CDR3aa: CASSQVGANTIYF

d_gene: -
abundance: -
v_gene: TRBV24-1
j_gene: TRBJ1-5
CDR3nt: TGTGCCACCAGTGATACAGGACCGAAGAATCAGCCCCAGCATTTT
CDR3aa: CATSDTGPKNQPQHF

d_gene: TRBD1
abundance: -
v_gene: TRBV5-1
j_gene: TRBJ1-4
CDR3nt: TGCGCCAGCAGCAAAACAGGGGGCCAGGAAAAACTGTTTTTT
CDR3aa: CASSKTGGQEKLFF

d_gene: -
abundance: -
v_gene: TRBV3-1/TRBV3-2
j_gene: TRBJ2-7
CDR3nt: TGTGCCAGCAGCCCCCGACGGACTCTGGAGCAGTACTTC
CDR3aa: CASSPRRTLEQYF

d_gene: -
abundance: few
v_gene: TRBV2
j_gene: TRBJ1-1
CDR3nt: TGTGCCAGCAGTGTTCGCAGGGGAGGGGTGAACACTGAAGCTTTCTTT
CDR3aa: CASSVRRGGVNTEAFF

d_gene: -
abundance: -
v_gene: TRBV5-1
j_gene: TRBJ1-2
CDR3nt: TGCGCCAGCAGCCCGACGGGTCTCGATTCCTATGGCTACACCTTC
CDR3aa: CASSPTGLDSYGYTF

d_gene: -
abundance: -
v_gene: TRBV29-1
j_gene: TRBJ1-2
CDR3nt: TGCAGCGTTGACTACGGGACACGTTATGGCTACACCTTC
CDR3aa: CSVDYGTRYGYTF

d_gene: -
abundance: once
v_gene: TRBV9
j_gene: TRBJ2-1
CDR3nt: TGTGCCAGCAGCGTAAGTACCCCAGATGAGCAGTTCTTC
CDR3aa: CASSVSTPDEQFF

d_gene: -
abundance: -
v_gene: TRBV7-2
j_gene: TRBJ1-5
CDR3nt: TGTGCCAGCAGCTTAGAATATGGGGGAGGCCAGCCCCAGCATTTT
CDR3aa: CASSLEYGGGQPQHF

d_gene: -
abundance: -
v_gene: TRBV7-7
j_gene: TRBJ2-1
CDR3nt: TGTGCCAGCAGCCCAGCAGCGTCCCCCTACAATGAGCAGTTCTTC
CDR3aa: CASSPAASPYNEQFF

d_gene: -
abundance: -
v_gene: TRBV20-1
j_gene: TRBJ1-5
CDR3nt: TGCAGTGCTAGTTGGGGAAACAATCAGCCCCAGCATTTT
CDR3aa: CSASWGNNQPQHF

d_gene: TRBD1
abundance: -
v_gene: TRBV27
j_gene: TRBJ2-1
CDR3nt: TGTGCCAGCAGTTCATGGGTACAGGGGAGAGGTGAGCAGTTCTTC
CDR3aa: CASSSWVQGRGEQFF

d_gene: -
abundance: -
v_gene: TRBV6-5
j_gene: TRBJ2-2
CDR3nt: TGTGCCAGCAGCCTCGGGAGCGGGGAGCTGTTTTTT
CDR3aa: CASSLGSGELFF

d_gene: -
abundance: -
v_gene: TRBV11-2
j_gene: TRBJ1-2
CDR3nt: TGTGCCAGCAGCTTATTGGGGGCTGGCTACACCTTC
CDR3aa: CASSLLGAGYTF

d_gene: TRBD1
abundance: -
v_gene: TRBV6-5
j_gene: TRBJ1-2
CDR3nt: TGTGCCAGCAGTTACGGGACAGGGACTATTTATGGCTACACCTTC
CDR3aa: CASSYGTGTIYGYTF

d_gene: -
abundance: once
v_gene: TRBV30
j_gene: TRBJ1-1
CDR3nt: TGTGCCTGGAGGGTACAGGGTGGTGGAACTGAAGCTTTCTTT
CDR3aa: CAWRVQGGGTEAFF

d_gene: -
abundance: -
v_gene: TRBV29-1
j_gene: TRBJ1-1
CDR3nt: TGCAGCGTTGATCCGTATCACACTGAAGCTTTCTTT
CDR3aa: CSVDPYHTEAFF

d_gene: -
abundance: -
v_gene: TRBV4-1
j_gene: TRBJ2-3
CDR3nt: TGCGCCAGCAGCCCATTGCTCCCCACAGATACGCAGTATTTT
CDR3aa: CASSPLLPTDTQYF

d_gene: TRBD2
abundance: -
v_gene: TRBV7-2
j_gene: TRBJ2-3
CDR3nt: TGTGCCAGCAGGCCACGATCCCTAAGGACTAGCGGATCAGATACGCAGTATTTT
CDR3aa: CASRPRSLRTSGSDTQYF

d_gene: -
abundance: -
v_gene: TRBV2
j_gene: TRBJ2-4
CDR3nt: TGTGCCAGCGGGCACAAAAACATTCAGTACTTC
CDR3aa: CASGHKNIQYF

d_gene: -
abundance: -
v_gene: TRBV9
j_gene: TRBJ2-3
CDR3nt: TGTGCCAGCAGCGTAGAGGGTAGCCACCACACAGATACGCAGTATTTT
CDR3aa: CASSVEGSHHTDTQYF

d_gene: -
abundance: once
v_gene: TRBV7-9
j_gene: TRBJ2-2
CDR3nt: TGTGCCAGCAGCTTACCGGTGAACACCGGGGAGCTGTTTTTT
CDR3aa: CASSLPVNTGELFF

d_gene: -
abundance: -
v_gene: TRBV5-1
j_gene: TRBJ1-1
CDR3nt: TGCGCCAGCAGCACCCGACAGAACACTGAAGCTTTCTTT
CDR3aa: CASSTRQNTEAFF

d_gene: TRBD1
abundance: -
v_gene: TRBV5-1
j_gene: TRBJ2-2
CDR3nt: TGCGCCAGCAGCTTGGCCGGTGTAGGGGGCGCTCCGGCCGGGGAGCTGTTTTTT
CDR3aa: CASSLAGVGGAPAGELFF

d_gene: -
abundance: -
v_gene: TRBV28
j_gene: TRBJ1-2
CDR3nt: TGTGCCAGCACCTCTGGAGGCGGGTTCGACCCCCACTATGGCTACACCTTC
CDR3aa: CASTSGGGFDPHYGYTF

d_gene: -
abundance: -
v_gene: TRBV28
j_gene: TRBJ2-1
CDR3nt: TGTGCCAGCAGCCGGGGGTCGAGCTCCTACAATGAGCAGTTCTTC
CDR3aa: CASSRGSSSYNEQFF

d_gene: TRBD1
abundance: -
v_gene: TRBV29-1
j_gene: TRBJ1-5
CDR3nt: TGCAGCGTTGGGGACAGGGTCAATCAGCCCCAGCATTTT
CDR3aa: CSVGDRVNQPQHF

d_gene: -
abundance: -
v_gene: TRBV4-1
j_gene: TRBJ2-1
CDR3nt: TGCGCCAGCAGCCAACGCGGTGAGCAGTTCTTC
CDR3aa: CASSQRGEQFF

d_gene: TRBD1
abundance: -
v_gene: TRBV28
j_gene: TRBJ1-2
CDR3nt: TGTGCCAGCTTAAGGGACAGTTATGGCTACACCTTC
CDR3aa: CASLRDSYGYTF

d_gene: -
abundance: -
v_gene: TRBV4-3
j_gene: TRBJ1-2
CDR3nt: TGCGCCAGCAGCCAAGCCTGGGCGAGGGACGATGGCTACACCTTC
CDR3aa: CASSQAWARDDGYTF

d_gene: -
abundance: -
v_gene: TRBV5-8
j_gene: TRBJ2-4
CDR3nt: TGTGCCAGCAGCTTGGCCGAACACGAAGGAGCCAAAAACATTCAGTACTTC
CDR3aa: CASSLAEHEGAKNIQYF

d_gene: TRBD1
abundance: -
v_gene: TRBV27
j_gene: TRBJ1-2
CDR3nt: TGTGCCAGCAGTTTGGAGGGGGCAAGGGACTACACCTTC
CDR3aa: CASSLEGARDYTF

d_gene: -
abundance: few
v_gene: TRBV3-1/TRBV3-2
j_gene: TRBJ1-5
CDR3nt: TGTGCCAGCAGCCCACCAATAGTAGGGCCCGGGGTGGCCCAGCATTTT
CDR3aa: CASSPPIVGPGVAQHF

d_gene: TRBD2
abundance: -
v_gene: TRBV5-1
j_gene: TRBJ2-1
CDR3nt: TGCGCCAGCAGCTCGTCGACTAGCTATGATGAGCAGTTCTTC
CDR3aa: CASSSSTSYDEQFF

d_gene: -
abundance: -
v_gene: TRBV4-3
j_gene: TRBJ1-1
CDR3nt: TGCGCCAGCAGCCAAGATCGAGGCAACCTGGGAACTGAAGCTTTCTTT
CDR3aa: CASSQDRGNLGTEAFF

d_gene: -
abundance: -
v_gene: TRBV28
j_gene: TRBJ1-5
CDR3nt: TGTGCCAGCAGTTTATTCAAACCAACAGGGCTTGGGAATCAGCCCCAGCATTTT
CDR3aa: CASSLFKPTGLGNQPQHF

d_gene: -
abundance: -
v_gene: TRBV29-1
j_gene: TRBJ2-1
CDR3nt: TGCAGCGGTCTATCCGGGACCCTTACCTACAATGAGCAGTTCTTC
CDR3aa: CSGLSGTLTYNEQFF

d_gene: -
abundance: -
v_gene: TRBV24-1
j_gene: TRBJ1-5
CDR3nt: TGTGCCACCAGTGATTCGAATCAGCCCCAGCATTTT
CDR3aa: CATSDSNQPQHF

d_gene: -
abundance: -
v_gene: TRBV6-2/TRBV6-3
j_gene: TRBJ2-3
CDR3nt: TGTGCCAGCAGCCGCCCTGGGACAGATACGCAGTATTTT
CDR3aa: CASSRPGTDTQYF

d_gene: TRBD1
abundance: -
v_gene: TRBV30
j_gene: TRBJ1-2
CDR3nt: TGTGCCTGGAGTAGTCAGGGGGCTGGCGGCTACACCTTC
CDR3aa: CAWSSQGAGGYTF

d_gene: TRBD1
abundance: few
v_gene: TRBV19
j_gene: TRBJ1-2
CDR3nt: TGTGCCAGTAGTGGACAGGGGGACTATGGCTACACCTTC
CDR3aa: CASSGQGDYGYTF

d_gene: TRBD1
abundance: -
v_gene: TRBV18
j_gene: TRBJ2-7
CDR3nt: TGTGCCAGCTCAACAATCGGGACAGGGACCCTTTACGAGCAGTACTTC
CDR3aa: CASSTIGTGTLYEQYF

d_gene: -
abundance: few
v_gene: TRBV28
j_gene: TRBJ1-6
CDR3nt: TGTGCCAGCCTAGGGCTTTCTTATTCACCCCTCCACTTT
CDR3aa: CASLGLSYSPLHF

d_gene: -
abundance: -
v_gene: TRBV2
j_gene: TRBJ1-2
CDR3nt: TGTGCCAGCAGTGAGCCCCCTACAAAGTTACATGGCTACACCTTC
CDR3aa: CASSEPPTKLHGYTF

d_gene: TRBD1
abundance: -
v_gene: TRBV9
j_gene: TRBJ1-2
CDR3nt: TGTGCCAGCAGCGGACTACAGGGGGGCTCCTATGGCTACACCTTC
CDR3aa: CASSGLQGGSYGYTF